This TCR beta chain was obtained from a study of post-analysis software for immune sequencing data. Points from the study as a whole: Five TRBV segments were significantly more frequent in patients than in controls. TRBV5-6, TRBV5-1 and TRBV20-1 were among these segments. Relative to controls, patients with multiple sclerosis showed significantly lower normalized Chao1 diversity.

TCR beta libraries were prepared from cDNA with unique molecular identifiers. In TCRdb, the PCR reads were re-called with MiXCR into one record per CDR3 protein. The sample lists about 380,000 distinct CDR3 sequences, roughly 38% occurring once. This clonotype was counted between two and nine times. The antigen is undetermined. Looked up from germline, CDR1 is LGHNA and CDR2 is YSLEER. Trimming stripped 1 base from V and 0 bases from J, with 10 bases between. The CDR3 has 15 residues. The chain couples TRBV4-3 to TRBJ2-7; tentatively, D is TRBD1 or TRBD2 (5 bases each). This sequence was found in a girl between 5 and 17 years old with multiple sclerosis. The sample was blood. This CDR3 is CASSQVGEPSYEQYF. The DNA of the CDR3 is TGCGCCAGCAGCCAAGTAGGGGAGCCCTCCTACGAGCAGTACTTC.